This T cell receptor beta chain was sequenced for a study of blood T cell repertoires in COVID-19. Study-wide context: Researchers got acute and convalescent COVID-19 samples from the United States, Italy and Spain.

As originally analysed: Estimated nucleated cell counts came from reference gene primer amplification. Only in-frame clones appear in the TCRdb table, and some are missing; sequencing was by immunoSEQ multiplex PCR. V, J and clone size derive from that table, while D and trimming were established from the DNA sequence. Of over 100,000 clones listed, 65% to 85% are singletons. The germline CDR1 and CDR2 sequences are LNHDA and SQIVND (reference sequence). Germline trimming cut 5 bases from V and 8 bases from J; bases unmatched to any gene: 3. CDR3 length: 13 residues. This clone was recorded a few times.

The chain employs TRBV19 and TRBJ2-1; 10 bases are shared with TRBD2. The sample taken for sequencing was peripheral blood. This receptor was obtained from a woman aged 70-85 years with acute or convalescent COVID-19. The CDR3 spells CASSPGTSDEQFF. CDR3 bases: TGTGCCAGTAGTCCCGGGACTAGCGATGAGCAGTTCTTC. Together with reference TRBV19 and TRBJ2-1, the CDR3 gives the full variable domain: DGGITQSPKYLFRKEGQNVTLSCEQNLNHDAMYWYRQDPGQGLRLIYYSQIVNDFQKGDIAEGYSVSREKKESFPLTVTSAQKNPTAFYLCASSPGTSDEQFFGPGTRLTVL.